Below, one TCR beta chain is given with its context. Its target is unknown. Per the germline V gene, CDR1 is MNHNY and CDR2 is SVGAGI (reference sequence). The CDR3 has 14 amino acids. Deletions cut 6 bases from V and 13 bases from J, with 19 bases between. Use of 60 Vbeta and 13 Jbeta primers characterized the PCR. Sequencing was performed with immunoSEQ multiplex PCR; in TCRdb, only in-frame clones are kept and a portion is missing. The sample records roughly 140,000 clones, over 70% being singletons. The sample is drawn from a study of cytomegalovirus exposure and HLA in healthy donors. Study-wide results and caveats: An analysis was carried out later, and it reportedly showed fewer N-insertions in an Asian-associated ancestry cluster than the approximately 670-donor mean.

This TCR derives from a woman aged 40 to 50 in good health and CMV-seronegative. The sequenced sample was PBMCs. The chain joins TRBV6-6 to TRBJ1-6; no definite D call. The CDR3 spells CASRADSIPAPLHF. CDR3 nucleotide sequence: TGTGCCAGCAGGGCGGACTCAATCCCGGCGCCCCTCCACTTT.